This T cell receptor (beta chain) comes out of a study of shared clonotypes between healthy human individuals. Study-wide background: CD8 memory received one plate per donor, CD8 naive two, CD4 memory three and CD4 naive three. Overall study findings and caveats: Shared clonotypes across all four donors exceeded non-shared ones in generation probability. Rarefaction showed that sequencing of sorted subsets was incomplete (despite large depth).

The V gene's germline CDR1 is MDHEN and CDR2 SYDVKM. The CDR3 runs to 15 residues. V gave up 3 bases and J gave up 5 bases; unmatched junction bases: 7. In the authors' methods: Because ImmunoSEQ provided only junction sequences with no quality scores, the filtering differed. Libraries were prepared by immunoSEQ multiplex PCR; TCRdb keeps only in-frame clonotypes and omits some of them. V and J calls and clone size are as listed in that table; D and trimming were resolved from the DNA. Of over 1.5 million clones in the sample, 98% were seen once. Worth noting for this clone: Its matching antigen is unknown.

The material sequenced was naive CD4+ T cells sorted from blood. Subset described: CD45RA+ positively selected. The chain employs TRBV28 and TRBJ1-1, with 9 bases that match TRBD1. The source of this sequence is a man aged 25-45 years in good health. CDR3 amino acids: CASSFGTGMGTEAFF. The CDR3 DNA is TGTGCCAGCAGTTTTGGGACAGGGATGGGGACTGAAGCTTTCTTT. The variable domain in full, completed from reference TRBV28 and TRBJ1-1, reads DVKVTQSSRYLVKRTGEKVFLECVQDMDHENMFWYRQDPGLGLRLIYFSYDVKMKEKGDIPEGYSVSREKKERFSLILESASTNQTSMYLCASSFGTGMGTEAFFGQGTRLTVV.